One and the same sample provided the 2 T cell receptor beta chains below, sequenced in a study of CD8 T cells in Susac syndrome. RNA, at roughly 0.45 to 1 ug, was reverse transcribed with random hexamers. TCRdb reprocessed the immunoSEQ multiplex PCR reads with MiXCR, giving one entry per CDR3 protein. The sample includes some 200,000 distinct CDR3 sequences, around 95% of them seen just once. The specimen sequenced was CD8+ T cells from PBMCs. These receptors were obtained from a human donor with Susac syndrome.

Only one count was recorded for this clonotype. V usage is TRBV27 and J usage is TRBJ1-2, with TRBD1 identical over 10 bases. V lost 8 bases, J lost 6 bases, and 3 bases stayed unmatched. In germline, CDR1 is MNHEY, CDR2 SMNVEV (reference sequence). This CDR3 is built from 12 residues. CDR3 sequence: CASRDRGNGYTF. The CDR3 nucleotides are TGTGCCAGCCGGGACAGGGGTAATGGCTACACCTTC.

V gene TRBV4-1 combines with J gene TRBJ2-3; no definite D call. This CDR3 is 16 amino acids long. Deletions cut 0 bases from V and 2 bases from J, with 12 bases between. CDR1 MGHRA and CDR2 YSYEKL come from the germline V gene. The CDR3: CASSQDSGGSTDTQYF. The CDR3 DNA reads as TGCGCCAGCAGCCAAGATTCAGGCGGATCCACAGATACGCAGTATTTT.